This section outlines one T cell receptor beta chain sequence together with its context. Its antigen is undetermined. This entry is derived from a study of T cell responses to AZD1222 COVID-19 vaccine. General study findings and limits: Regions left unmutated in variants are reportedly the target of nearly half of spike-specific TCRs. Spike-specific TCR breadth and depth went up after people got two AZD1222 doses. Possibly, clonal diversity was underestimated; donors were largely white British and included more females.

Some clones are missing from TCRdb's copy, which holds only in-frame ones; the method was immunoSEQ multiplex PCR. The sample consists of 130,000 to 150,000 clones, 85% to 95% of them appearing once. The CDR3 extends over 13 amino acids. Germline V lookup: CDR1 SQVTM, CDR2 ANQGSEA. With 4 bases removed from V and 7 bases from J, the gap between germline ends came to 17 bases. The sequencing used peripheral blood, collected after recovery from COVID-19. This clonotype was obtained from an adult who had recovered from COVID-19. V is TRBV29-1 and J is TRBJ2-7; D is unclear. This CDR3 is CSVAPIGLGEQYF. CDR3 in DNA: TGCAGCGTTGCCCCCATAGGGTTGGGGGAGCAGTACTTC.